These 28 T cell receptor beta chains share one sample of origin, sequenced in a study of blood T cell repertoires in COVID-19. The data were produced by immunoSEQ multiplex PCR, yet TCRdb's version contains in-frame clones alone and is incomplete. The sample carries about 430,000 clones, roughly 84% recorded once. Material for sequencing was PBMCs or T cells enriched from blood (not recorded which). All receptors derive from a woman under 30 who had been exposed to COVID-19.

This chain connects TRBV10-2 to TRBJ2-7; D gene unclear. The CDR3 is 15 residues long. The germline V gene encodes CDR1 WSHSY and CDR2 SAAADI. Trimming took off 0 bases at V and 0 bases at J, with 9 bases between the two ends. CDR3 DNA: TGCGCCAGCAGTGAGTCGACACTTCTCTCCTACGAGCAGTACTTC. This encodes CASSESTLLSYEQYF.

About this clone itself: Different DNA sequences within this sample yield the same CDR3. CDR3 region: CSAAGDYEQYF. The CDR3 nucleotides are TGCAGTGCAGCGGGGGACTACGAGCAGTACTTC. V and J are TRBV20-1 and TRBJ2-7, with 8 bases fitting TRBD2. The trim removed 6 bases at V and 3 bases at J, leaving 1 base unmatched. The germline V gene encodes CDR1 DFQATT and CDR2 SNEGSKA (reference sequence). This CDR3 is 11 amino acids long.

This sequence joins TRBV13 and TRBJ2-7; TRBD2 is a possible D gene (7 bases). The CDR3 consists of 19 residues. The V and J ends lost 5 bases and 2 bases respectively, with 28 bases between them. From germline, CDR1 is PRHDT and CDR2 FYEKMQ (reference sequence). The CDR3 loop is CASSRLAVGGGDPPYEQYF. The CDR3 DNA reads as TGTGCCAGCAGCCGACTCGCGGTAGGCGGGGGCGATCCCCCCTACGAGCAGTACTTC.

The chain employs TRBV2 and TRBJ1-1, with D maybe TRBD1 (5 bases). In germline, CDR1 is SNHLY, CDR2 FYNNEI. This CDR3 is built from 14 residues. Trimming pared 4 bases from V and 3 bases from J, leaving 12 bases between. The CDR3 protein is CASSGQGGDTEAFF. The DNA of the CDR3 is TGTGCCAGCAGTGGGCAGGGTGGTGACACTGAAGCTTTCTTT.

The V call is TRBV27, the J call TRBJ1-5; tentative D call: TRBD1 (5 bases). CDR1 is MNHEY, CDR2 SMNVEV, per germline (reference sequence). The CDR3 loop spans 14 amino acids. V dropped 8 bases and J dropped 0 bases, with 11 bases sitting between them. The CDR3 nucleotides read TGTGCCAGCTCGGGGGTGTATAGCAATCAGCCCCAGCATTTT. Its protein is CASSGVYSNQPQHF.

J is TRBJ1-3 and V is TRBV18; D may be TRBD1 (6 bases). In germline, CDR1 is KGHSH, CDR2 LQKENI. The length of the CDR3 is 16 residues. V was trimmed by 5 bases and J by 2 bases, leaving 16 bases between them. The CDR3 DNA is TGTGCCAGCTCAAGCACCACAGGGAATACTGGAAACACCATATATTTT. Protein sequence: CASSSTTGNTGNTIYF.

As DNA, the CDR3 is TGTGCCAGCAGCATAGGGACTAGCGCGACCTACGAGCAGTACTTC. This codes for CASSIGTSATYEQYF. V gene TRBV7-8 combines with J gene TRBJ2-7, with 10 bases that match TRBD2. Germline-derived CDR1 and CDR2 are SGHVS and FQNEAQ. V dropped 5 bases and J dropped 2; count of bases not matched to a gene: 6. The CDR3 length is 15 residues.

The chain joins TRBV4-2 to TRBJ2-7, with 14 bases aligning to TRBD2. V shed 4 bases and J 4 bases; nucleotides not matched to a gene: 3. The CDR3 contains 15 residues. Germline lookup yields CDR1 LGHNA and CDR2 YNFKEQ. The CDR3, as DNA: TGTGCCAGCAGCCCGGGACTAGCGGGAGCTTACGAGCAGTACTTC. Translated: CASSPGLAGAYEQYF.

This clone showed up just once. The V call is TRBV12-3 or TRBV12-4, the J call TRBJ2-1, with D unresolved. The CDR3 runs to 13 residues. Trimming took off 0 bases at V and 4 bases at J, with 4 bases between the two ends. The CDR3 loop is CASSLAEYNEQFF. DNA for the CDR3: TGTGCCAGCAGTTTAGCGGAGTACAATGAGCAGTTCTTC.

A single count supports this clone. The CDR3: CASSLVPSTGVYGYTF. The CDR3 bases are TGTGCCAGCAGCTTAGTACCGTCGACAGGGGTCTATGGCTACACCTTC. The chain uses TRBV28 and TRBJ1-2, with 8 bases fitting TRBD1. This CDR3 has 16 residues. From germline, CDR1 is MDHEN and CDR2 SYDVKM. Germline trimming cut 6 bases from V and 4 bases from J; bases unmatched to any gene: 13.

The genes are TRBV7-2 and TRBJ1-2; D remains unclear. CDR3 length equals 16 residues. Per the germline V gene, CDR1 is SGHTA and CDR2 is FQGNSA. Deletions cut 0 bases from V and 4 bases from J, with 15 bases between. Here the CDR3 reads CASSLAERAGPYGYTF. In nucleotides, the CDR3 is TGTGCCAGCAGCTTAGCGGAGCGGGCAGGCCCCTATGGCTACACCTTC.

The chain combines TRBV28 with TRBJ1-2; weak D call: TRBD1 (5 bases). The CDR3 is 21 amino acids. Trimming removed 3 bases at V and 2 bases at J, with 31 bases between. Per the germline V gene, CDR1 is MDHEN and CDR2 is SYDVKM. CDR3 in amino acids: CASSFKAGFLPPQNPNYGYTF. CDR3 coding DNA: TGTGCCAGCAGTTTTAAGGCAGGGTTCCTCCCACCACAAAACCCAAACTATGGCTACACCTTC.

This chain joins TRBV28 and TRBJ1-1; TRBD1 agrees at 9 bases. Per the germline V gene, CDR1 is MDHEN and CDR2 is SYDVKM. There are 13 residues in the CDR3. Germline trimming cut 6 bases from V and 7 bases from J; bases unmatched to any gene: 6. The CDR3 DNA sequence: TGTGCCAGCAGATTAACAGGGGGCGGTGAAGCTTTCTTT. Residues: CASRLTGGGEAFF.

This rearrangement joins TRBV10-3 to TRBJ2-2, with D perhaps matching TRBD1 (5 bases). Between the trimmed V and J ends, which lost 6 bases and 2 bases, there was a span of 10 bases. This CDR3 contains 14 residues. Germline-derived CDR1 and CDR2 are ENHRY and SYGVKD. This CDR3 reads CAISRTNNTGELFF. DNA of the CDR3: TGTGCCATCAGCCGGACAAATAACACCGGGGAGCTGTTTTTT.

The chain recombines TRBV9 with TRBJ2-7; D not resolved. CDR3 length equals 16 residues. Germline CDR1 is SGDLS and CDR2 is YYNGEE. With 3 bases removed from V and 2 bases from J, the gap between germline ends came to 18 bases. CDR3: CASSGSGFEPTYEQYF. The CDR3 DNA follows: TGTGCCAGCAGCGGCTCAGGTTTCGAGCCGACCTACGAGCAGTACTTC. The whole variable domain, remainder taken from reference TRBV9 and TRBJ2-7, is DSGVTQTPKHLITATGQRVTLRCSPRSGDLSVYWYQQSLDQGLQFLIQYYNGEERAKGNILERFSAQQFPDLHSELNLSSLELGDSALYFCASSGSGFEPTYEQYFGPGTRLTVT.

V and J are TRBV29-1 and TRBJ2-7; 10 nucleotides line up with TRBD1. Germline loops: CDR1 SQVTM, CDR2 ANQGSEA. This CDR3 spans 14 amino acids. V trimming: 3 bases; J trimming: 4 bases; junction bases outside the gene matches: 6. CDR3 residues: CSVESRTGGYEQYF. The DNA for the CDR3 is TGCAGCGTTGAGTCTAGGACAGGGGGTTACGAGCAGTACTTC.

Points on this clone: Other DNA sequences in the same sample also yield this CDR3. The rearrangement links TRBV28 to TRBJ2-7; 7 nucleotides align to TRBD1. The CDR3 is 15 amino acids. Germline V gives CDR1 MDHEN, CDR2 SYDVKM. The J segment lost 1 base and the V segment lost 5 bases, leaving 8 bases of the junction unmatched. The CDR3 protein is CASSLGYRGSYEQYF. CDR3 DNA: TGTGCCAGCAGTCTGGGCTACAGGGGTTCCTACGAGCAGTACTTC. The entire variable domain, with the rest obtained from reference TRBV28 and TRBJ2-7, is as follows: DVKVTQSSRYLVKRTGEKVFLECVQDMDHENMFWYRQDPGLGLRLIYFSYDVKMKEKGDIPEGYSVSREKKERFSLILESASTNQTSMYLCASSLGYRGSYEQYFGPGTRLTVT.

The chain is built from TRBV15 and TRBJ2-1; perhaps TRBD2 as D (6 bases). V lost 1 base to trimming and J lost 10 bases, with 17 bases between them. The CDR3 covers 15 residues. Germline CDR1 reads LNHNV; CDR2 reads YYDKDF (reference sequence). This CDR3 is CATSRGGIIPGEQFF. CDR3 sequence (DNA): TGTGCCACCAGCAGAGGCGGGATCATTCCTGGGGAGCAGTTCTTC.

The rearrangement joins TRBV11-3 to TRBJ2-7; possibly TRBD1 for D (5 bases). V was trimmed by 2 bases and J by 3 bases, leaving 11 bases between them. CDR1 is SGHNT, CDR2 YENEEA, per germline. The CDR3 has 14 amino acids. CDR3 coding DNA: TGTGCCAGCAGCTTATCAGGGCCTGACTACGAGCAGTACTTC. Protein product: CASSLSGPDYEQYF.

V is TRBV27 and J is TRBJ1-1, with 7 bases aligning to TRBD1. Germline CDR1 and CDR2: MNHEY and SMNVEV (reference sequence). The CDR3 has 17 residues. J lost 3 bases, V lost 3 bases, and 13 bases had no gene match. In DNA form, the CDR3 reads TGTGCCAGCAGTTTCCGCCCACAGGGCAGGGGGTACACTGAAGCTTTCTTT. It encodes CASSFRPQGRGYTEAFF.

The chain combines TRBV23-1 with TRBJ2-7; possibly TRBD2 for D (6 bases). TRBV23-1 is identified as an open reading frame with a role that is uncertain. There are 16 residues in the CDR3. The ends were cut back, 0 bases at V and 5 bases at J, with 17 bases in the middle. The CDR3 DNA sequence: TGCGCCAGCAGTCAATCAGGTTACCTAGCGTCGGACGAGCAGTACTTC. Translated: CASSQSGYLASDEQYF.

This clone was seen only once. The chain links TRBV30 to TRBJ1-6, with TRBD1 matching over 7 bases. CDR1 GTSNPN and CDR2 SVGIG come from the germline V gene (reference sequence). This CDR3 comprises 13 residues. J lost 9 bases, V lost 2 bases, and 4 bases had no gene match. The CDR3: CAWSRDSVSPLHF. CDR3 in DNA: TGTGCCTGGAGTAGGGACAGCGTTTCACCCCTCCACTTT.

This clone was observed a handful of times. The V and J genes are TRBV3-1 (or the pseudogene TRBV3-2) and TRBJ1-1; TRBD1 matches 7 bases. The CDR3 consists of 17 residues. Germline trimming cut 6 bases from V and 0 bases from J; bases unmatched to any gene: 13. Germline CDR1 LGHDT, CDR2 YNNKEL (reference sequence). CDR3 nucleotide sequence: TGTGCCAGCAGTTTCAACCGGGGGACAGTACTGAACACTGAAGCTTTCTTT. Its protein product is CASSFNRGTVLNTEAFF.

The rearrangement uses TRBV7-9 and TRBJ1-1; no clear D. Trimming cost V 3 bases and J 4 bases, with 12 bases left between them. Germline CDR1 reads SEHNR; CDR2 reads FQNEAQ (reference sequence). The CDR3 runs 14 residues. The CDR3 is CASSFLWESTEAFF. The CDR3 nucleotides are TGTGCCAGCAGCTTCTTGTGGGAGAGCACTGAAGCTTTCTTT.

The chain is built from TRBV7-9 and TRBJ2-7; TRBD1 matches at 7 bases. V gave up 5 bases and J gave up 5 bases; unmatched junction bases: 6. Germline CDR1 is SEHNR and CDR2 is FQNEAQ (reference sequence). The CDR3 is 13 residues long. CDR3 amino acids: CASSGQVRHEQYF. For the CDR3, the DNA is TGTGCCAGCAGCGGACAGGTGCGACACGAGCAGTACTTC.

V and J are TRBV28 and TRBJ2-1; 10 bases line up with TRBD2. V lost 3 bases and J lost 3; bases outside the gene matches: 5. Germline V gene lookup returns CDR1 MDHEN and CDR2 SYDVKM. The CDR3 has 16 residues. CDR3 region: CASSLSLAGVYNEQFF. The CDR3 region has the DNA TGTGCCAGCAGTTTGAGTCTAGCGGGAGTCTACAATGAGCAGTTCTTC.

The chain links TRBV6-5 to TRBJ2-5; the D gene is possibly TRBD2 (5 bases). The germline CDR1 and CDR2 sequences are MNHEY and SVGAGI. V gave up 5 bases and J gave up 5 bases, with 9 bases separating them. The CDR3 extends over 12 amino acids. CDR3 region: CASSRLFETQYF. CDR3 bases: TGTGCCAGCAGTCGACTATTTGAGACCCAGTACTTC.

The chain employs TRBV30 and TRBJ2-7, with TRBD1 matching over 11 bases. Per the germline V gene, CDR1 is GTSNPN and CDR2 is SVGIG (reference sequence). The CDR3 runs 14 residues. Unmatched junction bases numbered 6, after V lost 3 bases and J lost 5 bases. The CDR3 here is CAWRAGQGVHEQYF. CDR3 sequence (DNA): TGTGCCTGGAGGGCGGGACAGGGGGTCCACGAGCAGTACTTC.